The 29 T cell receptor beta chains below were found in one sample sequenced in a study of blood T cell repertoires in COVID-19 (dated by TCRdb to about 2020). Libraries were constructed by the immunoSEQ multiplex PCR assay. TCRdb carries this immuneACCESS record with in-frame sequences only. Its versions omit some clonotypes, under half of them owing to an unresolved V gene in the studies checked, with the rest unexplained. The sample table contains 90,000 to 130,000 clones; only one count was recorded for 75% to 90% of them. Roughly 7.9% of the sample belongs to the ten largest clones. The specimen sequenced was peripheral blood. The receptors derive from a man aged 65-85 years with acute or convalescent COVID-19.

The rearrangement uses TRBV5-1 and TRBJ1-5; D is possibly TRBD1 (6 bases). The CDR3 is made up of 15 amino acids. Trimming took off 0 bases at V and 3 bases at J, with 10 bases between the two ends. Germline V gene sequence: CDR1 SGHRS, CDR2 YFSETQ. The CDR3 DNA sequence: TGCGCCAGCAGCTTGGGCCAGGGGTTCAATCAGCCCCAGCATTTT. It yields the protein CASSLGQGFNQPQHF.

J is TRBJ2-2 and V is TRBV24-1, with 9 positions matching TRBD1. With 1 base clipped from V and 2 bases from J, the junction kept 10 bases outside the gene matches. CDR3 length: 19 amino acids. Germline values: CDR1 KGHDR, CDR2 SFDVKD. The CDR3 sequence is CATSDFGARGQGNTGELFF. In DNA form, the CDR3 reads TGTGCCACCAGTGATTTCGGGGCCCGGGGACAGGGAAACACCGGGGAGCTGTTTTTT.

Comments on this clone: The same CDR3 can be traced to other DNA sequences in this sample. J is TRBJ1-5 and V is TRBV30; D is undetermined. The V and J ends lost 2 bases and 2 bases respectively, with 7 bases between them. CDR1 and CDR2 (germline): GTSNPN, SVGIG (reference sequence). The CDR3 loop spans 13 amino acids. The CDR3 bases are TGTGCCTGGAGTCAGCAGGGCAATCAGCCCCAGCATTTT. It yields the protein CAWSQQGNQPQHF.

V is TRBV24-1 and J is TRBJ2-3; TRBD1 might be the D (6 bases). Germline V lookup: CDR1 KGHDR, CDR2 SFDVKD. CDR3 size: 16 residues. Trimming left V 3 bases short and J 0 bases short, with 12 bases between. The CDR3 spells CATSDTFTGSTDTQYF. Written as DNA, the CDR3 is TGTGCCACCAGTGATACCTTTACAGGGAGCACAGATACGCAGTATTTT.

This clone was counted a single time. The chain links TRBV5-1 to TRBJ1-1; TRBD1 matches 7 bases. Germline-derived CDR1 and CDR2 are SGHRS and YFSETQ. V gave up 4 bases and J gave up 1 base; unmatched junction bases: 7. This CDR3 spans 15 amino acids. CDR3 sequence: CASSHPGQRNTEAFF. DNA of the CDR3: TGCGCCAGCAGCCACCCGGGACAGAGGAACACTGAAGCTTTCTTT. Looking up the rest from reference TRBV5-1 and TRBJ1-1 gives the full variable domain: KAGVTQTPRYLIKTRGQQVTLSCSPISGHRSVSWYQQTPGQGLQFLFEYFSETQRNKGNFPGRFSGRQFSNSRSEMNVSTLELGDSALYLCASSHPGQRNTEAFFGQGTRLTVV.

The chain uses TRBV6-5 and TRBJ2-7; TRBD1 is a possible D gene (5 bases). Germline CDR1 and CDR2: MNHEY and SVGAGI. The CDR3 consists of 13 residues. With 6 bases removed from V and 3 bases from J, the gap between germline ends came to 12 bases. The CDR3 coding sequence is TGTGCCAGCAGCCCCAGGGAAAACTACGAGCAGTACTTC. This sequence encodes CASSPRENYEQYF.

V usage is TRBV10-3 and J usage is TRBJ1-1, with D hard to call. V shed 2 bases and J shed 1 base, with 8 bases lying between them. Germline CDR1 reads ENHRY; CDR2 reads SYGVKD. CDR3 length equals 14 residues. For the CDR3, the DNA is TGTGCCATCAGTGAGCACAGTAAGAACACTGAAGCTTTCTTT. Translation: CAISEHSKNTEAFF.

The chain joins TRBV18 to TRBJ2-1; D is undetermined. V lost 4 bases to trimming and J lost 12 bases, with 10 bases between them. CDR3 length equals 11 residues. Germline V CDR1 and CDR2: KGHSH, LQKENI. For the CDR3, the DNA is TGTGCCAGCTCACAACAGTTTTGGCAGTTCTTC. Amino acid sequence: CASSQQFWQFF.

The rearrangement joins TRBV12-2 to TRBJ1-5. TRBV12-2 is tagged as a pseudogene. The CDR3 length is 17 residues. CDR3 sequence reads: CASRLYGVRKQLQPQHF. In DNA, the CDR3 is TGTGCAAGTCGCTTGTACGGGGTTCGGAAGCAACTCCAGCCCCAGCATTTT.

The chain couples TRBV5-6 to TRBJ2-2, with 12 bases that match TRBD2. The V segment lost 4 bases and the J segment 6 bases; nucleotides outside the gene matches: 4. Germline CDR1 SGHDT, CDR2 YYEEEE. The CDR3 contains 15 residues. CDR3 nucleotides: TGTGCCAGCAGCCTAGCGGGAGGGCCGCCCGGGGAGCTGTTTTTT. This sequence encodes CASSLAGGPPGELFF.

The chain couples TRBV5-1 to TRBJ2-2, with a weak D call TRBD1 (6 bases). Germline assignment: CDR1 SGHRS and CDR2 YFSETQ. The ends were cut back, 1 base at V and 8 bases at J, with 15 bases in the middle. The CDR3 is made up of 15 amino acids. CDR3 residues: CASSLRTAQVGELFF. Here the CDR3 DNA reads TGCGCCAGCAGCTTGCGGACAGCCCAAGTAGGGGAGCTGTTTTTT.

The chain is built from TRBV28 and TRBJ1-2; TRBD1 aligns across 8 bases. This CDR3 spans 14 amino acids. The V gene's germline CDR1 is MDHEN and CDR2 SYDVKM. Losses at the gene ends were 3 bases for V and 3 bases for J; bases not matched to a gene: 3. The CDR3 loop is CASSLYRGDYGYTF. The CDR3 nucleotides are TGTGCCAGCAGTTTGTACAGGGGGGACTATGGCTACACCTTC.

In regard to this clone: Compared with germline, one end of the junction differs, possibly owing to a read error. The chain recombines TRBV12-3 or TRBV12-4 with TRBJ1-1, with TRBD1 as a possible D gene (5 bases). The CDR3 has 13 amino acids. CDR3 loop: CGVGPRMNTEAFF. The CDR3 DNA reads TGCGGCGTGGGGCCCCGGATGAACACTGAAGCTTTCTTT.

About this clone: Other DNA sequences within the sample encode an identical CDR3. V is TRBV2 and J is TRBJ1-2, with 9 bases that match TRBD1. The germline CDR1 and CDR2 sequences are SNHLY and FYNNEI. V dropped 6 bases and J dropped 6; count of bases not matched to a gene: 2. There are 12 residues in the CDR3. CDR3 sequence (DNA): TGTGCCAGCAGGGACAGGGGAAATGGCTACACCTTC. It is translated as CASRDRGNGYTF. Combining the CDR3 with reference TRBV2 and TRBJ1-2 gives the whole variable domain EPEVTQTPSHQVTQMGQEVILRCVPISNHLYFYWYRQILGQKVEFLVSFYNNEISEKSEIFDDQFSVERPDGSNFTLKIRSTKLEDSAMYFCASRDRGNGYTFGSGTRLTVV.

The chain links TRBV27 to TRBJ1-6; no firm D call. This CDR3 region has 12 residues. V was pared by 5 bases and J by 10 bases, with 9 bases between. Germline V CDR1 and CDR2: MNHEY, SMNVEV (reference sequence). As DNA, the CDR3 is TGTGCCAGCAGTCCCATCAAATCACCCCTCCACTTT. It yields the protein CASSPIKSPLHF.

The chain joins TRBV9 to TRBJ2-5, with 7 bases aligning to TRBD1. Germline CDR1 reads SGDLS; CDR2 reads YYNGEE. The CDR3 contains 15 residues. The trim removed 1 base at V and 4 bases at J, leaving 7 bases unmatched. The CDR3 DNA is TGTGCCAGCAGCGTAATAGGGGGCTGGGGAGAGACCCAGTACTTC. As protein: CASSVIGGWGETQYF.

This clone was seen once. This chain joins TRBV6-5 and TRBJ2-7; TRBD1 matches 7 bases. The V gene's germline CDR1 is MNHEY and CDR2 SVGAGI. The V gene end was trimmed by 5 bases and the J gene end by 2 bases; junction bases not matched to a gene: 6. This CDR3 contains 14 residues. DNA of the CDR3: TGTGCCAGCAGTCTTAGGGGACAGACCTACGAGCAGTACTTC. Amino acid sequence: CASSLRGQTYEQYF.

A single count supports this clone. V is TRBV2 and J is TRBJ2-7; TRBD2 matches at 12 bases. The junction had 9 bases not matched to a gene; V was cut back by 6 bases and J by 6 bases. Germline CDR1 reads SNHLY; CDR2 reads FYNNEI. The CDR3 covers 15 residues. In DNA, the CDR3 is TGTGCCAGCAGCCCGACTAGCGGGGGCGTGGGCGAGCAGTACTTC. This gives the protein CASSPTSGGVGEQYF.

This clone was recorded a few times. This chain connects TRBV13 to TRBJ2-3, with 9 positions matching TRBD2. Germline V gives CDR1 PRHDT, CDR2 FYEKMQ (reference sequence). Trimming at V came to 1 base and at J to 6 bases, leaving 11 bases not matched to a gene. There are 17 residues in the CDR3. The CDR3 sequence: CASSLALRGGAVDTQYF. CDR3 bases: TGTGCCAGCAGCTTAGCCCTGCGCGGGGGGGCCGTGGATACGCAGTATTTT.

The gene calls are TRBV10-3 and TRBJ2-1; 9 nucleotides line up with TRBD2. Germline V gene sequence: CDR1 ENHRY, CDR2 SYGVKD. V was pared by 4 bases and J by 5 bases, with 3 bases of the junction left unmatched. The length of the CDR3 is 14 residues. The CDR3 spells CAISGLAANNEQFF. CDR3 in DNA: TGTGCCATCAGTGGACTAGCGGCAAACAATGAGCAGTTCTTC.

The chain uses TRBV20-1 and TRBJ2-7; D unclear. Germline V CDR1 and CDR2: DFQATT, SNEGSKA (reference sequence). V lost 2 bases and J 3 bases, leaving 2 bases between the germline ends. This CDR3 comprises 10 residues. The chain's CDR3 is CSARYYEQYF. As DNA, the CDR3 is TGCAGTGCTAGATACTACGAGCAGTACTTC.

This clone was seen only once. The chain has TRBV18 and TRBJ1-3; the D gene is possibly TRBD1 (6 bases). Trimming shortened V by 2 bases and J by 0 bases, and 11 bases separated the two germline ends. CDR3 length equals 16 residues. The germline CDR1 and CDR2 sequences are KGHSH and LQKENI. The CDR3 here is CASSPGTPNSGNTIYF. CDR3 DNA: TGTGCCAGCTCACCAGGGACACCAAACTCTGGAAACACCATATATTTT.

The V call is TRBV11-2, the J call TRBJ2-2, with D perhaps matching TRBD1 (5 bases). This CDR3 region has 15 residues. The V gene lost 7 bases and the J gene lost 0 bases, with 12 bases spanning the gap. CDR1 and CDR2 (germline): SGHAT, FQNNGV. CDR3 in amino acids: CASTLAGSNTGELFF. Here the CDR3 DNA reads TGTGCCAGCACCCTCGCAGGGTCGAACACCGGGGAGCTGTTTTTT.

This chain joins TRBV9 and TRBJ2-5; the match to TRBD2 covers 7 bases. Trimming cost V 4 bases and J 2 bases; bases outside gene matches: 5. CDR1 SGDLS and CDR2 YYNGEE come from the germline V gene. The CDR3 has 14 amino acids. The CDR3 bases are TGTGCCAGCAGCATTACTAGCGCTCAAGAGACCCAGTACTTC. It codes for CASSITSAQETQYF.

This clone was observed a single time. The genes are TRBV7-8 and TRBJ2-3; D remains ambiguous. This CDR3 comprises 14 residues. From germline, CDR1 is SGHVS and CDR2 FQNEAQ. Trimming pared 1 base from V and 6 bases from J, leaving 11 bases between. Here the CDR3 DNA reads TGTGCCAGCAGCTTAGAAAGATTCGGGGATACGCAGTATTTT. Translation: CASSLERFGDTQYF.

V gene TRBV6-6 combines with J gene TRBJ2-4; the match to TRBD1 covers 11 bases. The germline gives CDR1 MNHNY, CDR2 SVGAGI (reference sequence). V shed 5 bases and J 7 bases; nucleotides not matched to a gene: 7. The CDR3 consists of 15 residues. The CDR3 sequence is CASSNFRDRGNIQYF. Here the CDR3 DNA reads TGTGCCAGCAGTAATTTCCGGGACAGGGGGAACATTCAGTACTTC.

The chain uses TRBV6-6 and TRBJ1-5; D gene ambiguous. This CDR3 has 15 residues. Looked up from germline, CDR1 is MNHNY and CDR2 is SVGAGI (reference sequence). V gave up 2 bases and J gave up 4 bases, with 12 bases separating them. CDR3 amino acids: CASSYGSAGNQPQHF. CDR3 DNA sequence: TGTGCCAGCAGTTACGGGTCGGCAGGAAATCAGCCCCAGCATTTT.

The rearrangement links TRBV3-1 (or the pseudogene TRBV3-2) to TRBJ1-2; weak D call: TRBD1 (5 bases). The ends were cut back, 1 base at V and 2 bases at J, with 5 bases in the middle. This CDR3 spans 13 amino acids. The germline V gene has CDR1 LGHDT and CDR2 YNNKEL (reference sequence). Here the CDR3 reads CASSQAGNYGYTF. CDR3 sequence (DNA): TGTGCCAGCAGCCAAGCAGGGAACTATGGCTACACCTTC.

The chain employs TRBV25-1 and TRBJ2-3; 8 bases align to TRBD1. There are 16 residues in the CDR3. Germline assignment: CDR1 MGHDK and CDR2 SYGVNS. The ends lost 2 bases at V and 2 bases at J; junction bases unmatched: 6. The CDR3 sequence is CASSEGQDRATDTQYF. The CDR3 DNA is TGTGCCAGCAGTGAAGGACAGGACAGGGCCACAGATACGCAGTATTTT.